One and the same sample provided the 5 T cell receptor beta chains below, sequenced in a study of T cell responses to AZD1222 COVID-19 vaccine. TCRdb's copy holds only in-frame clones and misses some; the assay was immunoSEQ multiplex PCR. The sample records roughly 53,000 clones, less than 85% being singletons. This specimen was peripheral blood, taken on day 0 of AZD1222 vaccination. These TCRs come from an adult in good health.

This clone was seen more than once but under ten times. The CDR3: CSVGQDSNYEQYF. CDR3 coding DNA: TGCAGCGTGGGGCAGGACAGCAACTACGAGCAGTACTTC. The rearrangement joins TRBV29-1 to TRBJ2-7; the D gene is possibly TRBD1 (6 bases). V lost 6 bases and J 3 bases, leaving 15 bases between the germline ends. From germline, CDR1 is SQVTM and CDR2 ANQGSEA. The CDR3 has 13 amino acids.

This clone was counted only a few times. The chain links TRBV9 to TRBJ2-3; D could derive from TRBD1 or TRBD2 (6 bases each). The CDR3 spans 17 residues. Trimming took off 4 bases at V and 2 bases at J, with 20 bases between the two ends. Germline V gene sequence: CDR1 SGDLS, CDR2 YYNGEE. The CDR3 is CASSPAGGTYFTDTQYF. The CDR3 coding sequence is TGTGCCAGCAGCCCCGCGGGCGGGACATACTTCACAGATACGCAGTATTTT. The full variable domain, completed using reference TRBV9 and TRBJ2-3, is DSGVTQTPKHLITATGQRVTLRCSPRSGDLSVYWYQQSLDQGLQFLIQYYNGEERAKGNILERFSAQQFPDLHSELNLSSLELGDSALYFCASSPAGGTYFTDTQYFGPGTRLTVL.

This chain joins TRBV7-9 and TRBJ2-7; tentatively, D is TRBD1 (6 bases). Germline V gene sequence: CDR1 SEHNR, CDR2 FQNEAQ (reference sequence). There are 12 residues in the CDR3. Between the trimmed V and J ends, which lost 5 bases and 5 bases, there was a span of 10 bases. The CDR3 reads CASSPNRDEQYF. In DNA, the CDR3 is TGTGCCAGCAGCCCTAACAGGGACGAGCAGTACTTC.

V is TRBV7-2 and J is TRBJ1-4; 9 bases are shared with TRBD1. V was pared by 4 bases and J by 2 bases, with 5 bases of the junction left unmatched. This CDR3 comprises 16 residues. Germline values: CDR1 SGHTA, CDR2 FQGNSA. This CDR3 is CASSYTGGATNEKLFF. The CDR3 DNA reads as TGTGCCAGCAGCTACACAGGGGGCGCGACTAATGAAAAACTGTTTTTT.

This clone was found a few times. The rearrangement links TRBV18 to TRBJ2-1; maybe TRBD2 (7 bases). Between the trimmed V and J ends, which lost 0 bases and 6 bases, there was a span of 12 bases. CDR1 is KGHSH and CDR2 is LQKENI in the germline V gene. This CDR3 has 15 amino acids. CDR3 coding DNA: TGTGCCAGCTCACCACCAGGGGAGGGGGGCAATGAGCAGTTCTTC. Its translation: CASSPPGEGGNEQFF.